The clone carrying this T cell receptor (beta chain) was seen a handful of times. Its antigen remains unidentified. This sample was taken from a study of blood T cells in healthy people across ages. Study-wide results and limits: More naive CD4+ cells and higher diversity marked long-lived donors relative to aged donors.

Peripheral blood from each donor was collected in a volume of roughly 9.2 milliliters. The CDR3 runs to 13 residues. Then a second PCR, running roughly 7 to 11 cycles, was carried out with a sample-barcoded 5' primer and a J-beta primer mix. The study obtained at least 3 million CDR3-containing paired-end reads from every sample. TCRdb processed the 5' RACE reads anew with MiXCR; each CDR3 protein has one entry. The table shows around 780,000 distinct CDR3 sequences, with roughly three fifths occurring only once. The chain has TRBV21-1 and TRBJ1-6. TRBV21-1 is given as a pseudogene. The source of this sequence is a man aged 35-49 years in good health. Sequenced material: blood. The CDR3 spells CASSTNGNSPLHF. The DNA for the CDR3 is TGTGCCAGCAGCACTAACGGGAATTCACCCCTCCACTTT.